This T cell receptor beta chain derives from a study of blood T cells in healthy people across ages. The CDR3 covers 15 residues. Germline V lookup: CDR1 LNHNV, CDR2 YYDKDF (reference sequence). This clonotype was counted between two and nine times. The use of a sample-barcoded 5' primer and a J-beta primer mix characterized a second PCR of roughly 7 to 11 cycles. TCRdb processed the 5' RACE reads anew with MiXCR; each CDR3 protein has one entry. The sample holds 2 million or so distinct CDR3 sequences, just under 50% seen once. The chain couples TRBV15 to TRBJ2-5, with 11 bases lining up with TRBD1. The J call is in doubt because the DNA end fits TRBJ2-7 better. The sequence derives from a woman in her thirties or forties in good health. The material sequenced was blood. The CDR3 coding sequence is TGTGCCACCAGCAGTTCCGGGACAGGGGGTTACGAGCAGTACTTC. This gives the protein CATSSSGTGGYEQYF.